These T cell receptor beta chains were read from a single sample in a study of shared clonotypes between healthy human individuals. TCRdb's table, derived via immunoSEQ multiplex PCR, lists solely in-frame clones and lacks some. The data show around 2,000,000 clones, approximately 94% seen once. The specimen was naive CD8+ T cells sorted from blood. All receptors derive from a man aged 18 to 29 in good health. Both conserved end residues are part of each CDR3. The D gene is left open where the match is weak. Size values are once, few and many counts, or a class for expanded clones, and some rows have none.

-	TRBV11-2	TRBJ2-1	-	TGTGCCAGCAGCTTAGGTCAGTTCTCCCTGCTGGACCTTTTCTTC	CASSLGQFSLLDLFF
-	TRBV6-5	TRBJ2-7	-	TGTGCCACCTCCGTCGGGGAGTTGGGCTACGAGCAGTACTTC	CATSVGELGYEQYF
-	TRBV7-6	TRBJ2-1	-	TGTGCCAGCAGCTTAGGCAGGGAACCCTACAATGAGCAGTTCTTC	CASSLGREPYNEQFF
-	TRBV9	TRBJ2-7	-	TGTGCCAGCAGCGTAGGATTTCTCCTTTCCTACGAGCAGTACTTC	CASSVGFLLSYEQYF
once	TRBV30	TRBJ1-2	TRBD1	TGTGCCTGGAGTCCTTCTCACCTTACCGCGGGGACAGCCTTCTGGGGCTATGGCTACACCTTC	CAWSPSHLTAGTAFWGYGYTF
-	TRBV7-2	TRBJ2-3	TRBD2	TGTGCCAGCGGCGCGGGACTAGCGGGGATTAGCACAGATACGCAGTATTTT	CASGAGLAGISTDTQYF
-	TRBV27	TRBJ2-7	-	TGTGCCAGCAGCCCGTCGACGGGGGAGAACTCCTACGAGCAGTACTTC	CASSPSTGENSYEQYF
few	TRBV28	TRBJ1-2	-	TGTGCCAGCAGTCGGCAGAATGGCTACACCTTC	CASSRQNGYTF
-	TRBV19	TRBJ1-1	-	TGTGCCAGTACCCTGGTAGGGGTTGGGAACACTGAAGCTTTCTTT	CASTLVGVGNTEAFF
-	TRBV7-9	TRBJ2-7	-	TGTGCCAGCAGCCAACAGGGTATGGGCGAGCAGTACTTC	CASSQQGMGEQYF
-	TRBV10-2	TRBJ2-3	TRBD2	TGCGCCAGCCGGGGGGCTAGCGGGAGTAGGACAGATACGCAGTATTTT	CASRGASGSRTDTQYF
-	TRBV4-1	TRBJ2-1	-	TGCGCCAGCAGCCCGAGTATGGATGAGCAGTTCTTC	CASSPSMDEQFF
-	TRBV5-8	TRBJ2-1	TRBD2	TGTGCCAGCAGCTTACGACTAGCGGACAATGAGCAGTTCTTC	CASSLRLADNEQFF
-	TRBV29-1	TRBJ2-1	TRBD1	TGCAGCGTTCTGCCTACCGGGACAGATTACAATGAGCAGTTCTTC	CSVLPTGTDYNEQFF
once	TRBV7-9	TRBJ2-1	-	TGTGCCAGCAGCCCACCCTTGGGCGGTTATTACAATGAGCAGTTCTTC	CASSPPLGGYYNEQFF
-	TRBV4-3	TRBJ2-3	TRBD2	TGCGCCAGCAGCCAAGCCGGCACCGCCTCGGGAGGCGAGGGAGATACGCAGTATTTT	CASSQAGTASGGEGDTQYF
-	TRBV6-6	TRBJ1-1	-	TGTGCCAGCAGTTACTCATTATTAATGAACACTGAAGCTTTCTTT	CASSYSLLMNTEAFF
-	TRBV15	TRBJ1-2	-	TGTGCCACCCGGCCGGGCGCCTTTTATGGCTACACCTTC	CATRPGAFYGYTF
-	TRBV4-1	TRBJ2-1	-	TGCGCCAGCAGCCACGACGACTGGAATGAGCAGTTCTTC	CASSHDDWNEQFF
-	TRBV7-9	TRBJ1-3	-	TGTGCCACCGCGGTGGGCTCTGGAAACACCATATATTTT	CATAVGSGNTIYF
-	TRBV4-1	TRBJ2-3	-	TGCGCCAGCAGATATCTTTCTAGCACAGATACGCAGTATTTT	CASRYLSSTDTQYF
-	TRBV27	TRBJ1-6	-	TGTGCCAGCACGCAATTCCGGGACCGAGATTCACCCCTCCACTTT	CASTQFRDRDSPLHF
-	TRBV6-1	TRBJ1-1	-	TGTGCCAGCAGTGAATGGGGGGACACTGAAGCTTTCTTT	CASSEWGDTEAFF
-	TRBV7-9	TRBJ2-3	-	TGTGCCAGCGCATCGGAACCCGGGGGCAGCACAGATACGCAGTATTTT	CASASEPGGSTDTQYF
once	TRBV7-2	TRBJ2-1	TRBD2	TGTGCCAGCAGCTCTCTGACTAGCGGCGCATTCGATGAGCAGTTCTTC	CASSSLTSGAFDEQFF
-	TRBV10-3	TRBJ1-5	-	TGTGCCACCCAACCGTCAGTGTCGAGCAATCAGCCCCAGCATTTT	CATQPSVSSNQPQHF
-	TRBV6-1	TRBJ2-1	-	TGTGCCAGCAGTGCGTTCAAAGCTGAGTACAATGAGCAGTTCTTC	CASSAFKAEYNEQFF
-	TRBV12-2	TRBJ2-2	-	TGTGCAAGTCGCTCTACGGAAGACCTACTCACCGGGGAGCTGTTTTTT	CASRSTEDLLTGELFF
-	TRBV28	TRBJ2-3	TRBD2	TGTGCCAGCAGTTTTACCCTCCCTTTCCGGGGGGGCACAGATACGCAGTATTTT	CASSFTLPFRGGTDTQYF
-	TRBV1	TRBJ2-6	-	TGCACCAGCAGCCCAAGGGACGCCTTGGGATCTGGGGCCAACGTCCTGACTTTC	CTSSPRDALGSGANVLTF
-	TRBV6-5	TRBJ2-2	-	TGTGCCAGCAGTCCTAGCACCGGGGAGCTGTTTTTT	CASSPSTGELFF
-	TRBV10-3	TRBJ2-7	TRBD2	TGTGCCATCAGTGAGCCGTCGCGGACTAGCGCACCCCAGTACGAGCAGTACTTC	CAISEPSRTSAPQYEQYF
-	TRBV28	TRBJ2-1	-	TGTGCCAGCAGTTTCCCTAGCTCCTACAATGAGCAGTTCTTC	CASSFPSSYNEQFF
-	TRBV29-1	TRBJ2-3	TRBD1	TGCAGCGTGGGGGGGACAGGGGAAGAAGATACGCAGTATTTT	CSVGGTGEEDTQYF
-	TRBV4-2	TRBJ2-1	TRBD2	TGTGCCAGCAGCCAAGTGGCTAGCGGGGGGGTCGCGAATGAGCAGTTCTTC	CASSQVASGGVANEQFF
-	TRBV5-4	TRBJ2-1	TRBD2	TGTGCCAGCAGCTCCCCGGGGGGAGTTGAGCAGTTCTTC	CASSSPGGVEQFF
-	TRBV9	TRBJ2-1	TRBD2	TGTGCCAGCAGCGTAGAAATGGTAGCGGGAGACCACAATGAGCAGTTCTTC	CASSVEMVAGDHNEQFF